This entry is about one T cell receptor (beta chain). CDR1 is SGHDT and CDR2 is YYEEEE in the germline V gene. This CDR3 is built from 16 residues. Trimming removed 6 bases from V and 5 bases from J; junction bases left unmatched: 11. The sample comes from a study of memory CD4+ T cells and cytomegalovirus serostatus. The sort gate was single viable CD3+CD4+CD8-CD45RO+ cells for memory CD4+ T cells. Only in-frame clones appear in the TCRdb table, and some are missing; sequencing was by immunoSEQ multiplex PCR. This sample carries 52,000 or so clones, about 79% of them seen once, and the ten largest clones take roughly 0.54%.

The chain recombines TRBV5-6 with TRBJ2-2, with 9 positions matching TRBD1. This receptor was obtained from an adult in good health and CMV-seronegative. Sequencing was done on a sample of memory CD4+ T cells from blood. CDR3 bases: TGTGCCAGCAAGCTAACCGGGACAGGGATTACCGGGGAGCTGTTTTTT. Amino acids: CASKLTGTGITGELFF.